Listed here are 17 T cell receptor beta chains from one sample, sequenced in a study of early T cells in non-severe SARS-CoV-2 infection. Each CDR3 protein gets one entry after TCRdb re-called the 5' RACE reads with MiXCR. Among tens of thousands of distinct CDR3 sequences listed, about 10% were seen once. Source material: whole blood. These receptors were collected from an adult who was a healthcare worker with PCR-confirmed SARS-CoV-2 infection or an uninfected control (not recorded which).

In this sample, this clonotype turned up a few times. The chain uses TRBV12-3 or TRBV12-4 and TRBJ1-3; D ambiguous. CDR3 length: 12 residues. Trimming pared 5 bases from V and 1 base from J, leaving 3 bases between. The CDR3 nucleotides are TGTGCCAGCAGTGGGTCTGGAAACACCATATATTTT. It encodes CASSGSGNTIYF.

This clonotype was counted at least ten times. The chain employs TRBV7-6 and TRBJ2-7; perhaps TRBD2 as D (6 bases). Trimming cost V 3 bases and J 6 bases, with 9 bases left between them. Germline-derived CDR1 and CDR2 are SGHVS and FNYEAQ. The length of the CDR3 is 12 residues. The CDR3 here is CASSLGGSEQYF. CDR3 in DNA: TGTGCCAGCAGCTTGGGGGGTTCCGAGCAGTACTTC. Drawing the rest from reference TRBV7-6 and TRBJ2-7, the complete variable domain is GAGVSQSPRYKVTKRGQDVALRCDPISGHVSLYWYRQALGQGPEFLTYFNYEAQQDKSGLPNDRFSAERPEGSISTLTIQRTEQRDSAMYRCASSLGGSEQYFGPGTRLTVT.

This clonotype was observed at least ten times. The genes are TRBV10-1 and TRBJ2-7; 7 bases agree with TRBD1. Germline V gene lookup returns CDR1 WNHNN and CDR2 SYGVQD (reference sequence). V shed 4 bases and J 0 bases; nucleotides not matched to a gene: 3. The CDR3 is 14 residues long. This CDR3 is CASSAYRGSYEQYF. The CDR3 DNA follows: TGCGCCAGCAGTGCTTACAGGGGCTCCTACGAGCAGTACTTC.

This clonotype was counted ten times or more. The gene calls are TRBV5-8 and TRBJ2-1; D is perhaps TRBD2 (6 bases). V was clipped by 7 bases and J by 4 bases, with 27 bases between them. Germline assignment: CDR1 SGHTS and CDR2 YDEGEE. This CDR3 is 18 amino acids long. CDR3 nucleotide sequence: TGTGCCAGCTTTTCCGGGAGTCGCGGTTTTTCTCTATACAATGAGCAGTTCTTC. It specifies CASFSGSRGFSLYNEQFF.

This clonotype has a count of ten or more. The V and J genes are TRBV7-9 and TRBJ2-7; tentatively, D is TRBD2 (6 bases). CDR1 and CDR2 from the germline V gene are SEHNR and FQNEAQ (reference sequence). V lost 4 bases and J lost 7, with 11 bases in between. The CDR3 runs 12 residues. The CDR3 nucleotides read TGTGCCAGCAGCTCGGCGGGACGGGAGCAGTACTTC. Its protein is CASSSAGREQYF.

This clonotype was observed a few times. This chain connects TRBV29-1 to TRBJ2-3; 8 bases agree with TRBD2. Germline V gene sequence: CDR1 SQVTM, CDR2 ANQGSEA. After removal of 3 bases from V and 6 bases from J, the junction contained 8 bases not matched to a gene. This CDR3 contains 14 residues. In nucleotides, the CDR3 is TGCAGCGTTGATGGGAGCGGGAGAGACGATACGCAGTATTTT. It translates to CSVDGSGRDDTQYF.

The V gene is TRBV29-1, the J gene TRBJ1-2; no reliable D call. The CDR3 runs 11 residues. Trimming pared 6 bases from V and 4 bases from J, leaving 9 bases between. Germline CDR1 is SQVTM and CDR2 is ANQGSEA. The CDR3 nucleotides are TGCAGCGTGCAGTCTGGCTATGGCTACACCTTC. Translation: CSVQSGYGYTF.

This clonotype was counted many times. The genes are TRBV2 and TRBJ1-6, with TRBD1 identical over 7 bases. Germline values: CDR1 SNHLY, CDR2 FYNNEI. The CDR3 consists of 16 residues. The junction had 10 bases not matched to a gene; V was cut back by 2 bases and J by 9 bases. The chain's CDR3 is CASSEFADRLISPLHF. CDR3 nucleotides: TGTGCCAGCAGTGAATTTGCGGACAGGTTGATTTCACCCCTCCACTTT.

This clonotype has at least ten counts. The V gene is TRBV7-2, the J gene TRBJ2-2, with 10 positions matching TRBD2. J lost 2 bases, V lost 5 bases, and 8 bases had no gene match. Germline V gene lookup returns CDR1 SGHTA and CDR2 FQGNSA. The CDR3 covers 17 residues. The CDR3 bases are TGTGCCAGCAGCCCCGCTAGCGGGGGCTCTAACACCGGGGAGCTGTTTTTT. It codes for CASSPASGGSNTGELFF.

The chain uses TRBV9 and TRBJ2-3, with D possibly TRBD2 on 6 matching bases. The CDR3 is 15 amino acids. CDR1 and CDR2 from the germline V gene are SGDLS and YYNGEE. V was trimmed by 4 bases and J by 0 bases, leaving 12 bases between them. The chain's CDR3 is CASSPGGISTDTQYF. The DNA for the CDR3 is TGTGCCAGCAGCCCGGGCGGGATCAGCACAGATACGCAGTATTTT. Based on the CDR3 plus reference TRBV9 and TRBJ2-3, the full variable domain is DSGVTQTPKHLITATGQRVTLRCSPRSGDLSVYWYQQSLDQGLQFLIQYYNGEERAKGNILERFSAQQFPDLHSELNLSSLELGDSALYFCASSPGGISTDTQYFGPGTRLTVL.

The sample holds many counts of this clonotype. This chain uses TRBV30 with TRBJ1-6; the D is unclear. Germline assignment: CDR1 GTSNPN and CDR2 SVGIG (reference sequence). Trimming cost V 2 bases and J 13 bases, with 9 bases left between them. This CDR3 has 11 amino acids. The CDR3 nucleotides read TGTGCCTGGAGTACGGAGGACCCCCTCCACTTT. It codes for CAWSTEDPLHF.

This clonotype was found many times. This rearrangement joins TRBV7-9 to TRBJ2-7; TRBD2 matches 9 bases. V shed 8 bases and J 1 base; nucleotides not matched to a gene: 9. The CDR3 contains 15 residues. CDR1 SEHNR and CDR2 FQNEAQ come from the germline V gene (reference sequence). DNA for the CDR3: TGTGCCAGCGGATTAGCGGGAGAAATTTCCTACGAGCAGTACTTC. Translation: CASGLAGEISYEQYF.

This clonotype was picked up a small number of times. J is TRBJ2-1 and V is TRBV27; D ambiguous. The CDR3 loop spans 15 amino acids. CDR1 is MNHEY and CDR2 is SMNVEV in the germline V gene (reference sequence). V was shortened by 4 bases and J by 4 bases, with 14 bases between the two germline ends. CDR3 protein: CASSSPLAEYNEQFF. Here the CDR3 DNA reads TGTGCCAGCAGTTCCCCACTTGCAGAGTACAATGAGCAGTTCTTC.

The chain carries TRBV9 and TRBJ2-2; the D is unclear. This CDR3 has 12 residues. In germline, CDR1 is SGDLS, CDR2 YYNGEE. Trimming left V 0 bases short and J 6 bases short, with 3 bases between. Here the CDR3 reads CASSVVSGELFF. CDR3 in DNA: TGTGCCAGCAGCGTAGTATCCGGGGAGCTGTTTTTT.

At least ten counts were recorded for this clonotype. The CDR3 protein is CASSFGQLTGELFF. The CDR3 nucleotides are TGTGCCAGCAGCTTCGGACAGCTCACCGGGGAGCTGTTTTTT. The chain links TRBV7-8 to TRBJ2-2; maybe TRBD1 (6 bases). The CDR3 length is 14 residues. Germline values: CDR1 SGHVS, CDR2 FQNEAQ. V was shortened by 3 bases and J by 4 bases, with 9 bases between the two germline ends.

In its sample, this clonotype was seen a few times. The V call is TRBV20-1, the J call TRBJ2-7, with TRBD2 matching over 7 bases. CDR3 size: 14 residues. V dropped 3 bases and J dropped 3; count of bases not matched to a gene: 8. CDR1 and CDR2 from the germline V gene are DFQATT and SNEGSKA (reference sequence). This CDR3 is CSARGLAAVYEQYF. In DNA, the CDR3 is TGCAGTGCTAGGGGCCTAGCGGCCGTCTACGAGCAGTACTTC.

The chain recombines TRBV29-1 with TRBJ1-1; 7 bases agree with TRBD1. V lost 7 bases to trimming and J lost 0 bases; unmatched junction nucleotides: 14. The CDR3 length is 16 residues. Germline V lookup: CDR1 SQVTM, CDR2 ANQGSEA. In DNA, the CDR3 is TGCAGCGCAGGGATCATTCCGGGACAGATGAACACTGAAGCTTTCTTT. As protein: CSAGIIPGQMNTEAFF.